The clone carrying this T cell receptor (beta chain) was seen more than once but under ten times. The antigen is not known. In the source study's methods: Differences in CDR3 between clinicopathological groups were drawn on to build a classifier intended to discriminate distant-metastatic papillary thyroid cancer patients. With MiXCR, TCRdb called clones anew from the PCR reads. V and J calls and clone size were set by TCRdb, not the authors. Here the sample spans roughly 30,000 clones, roughly 25% being singletons. This entry belongs to a study of metastatic and nonmetastatic thyroid tumors. Across the whole study: Comparative analysis of repertoires was undertaken across blood and tumor or nodule tissue obtained from malignant and benign thyroid patients.

All patients were treatment-naive before thyroid surgery. Study results and caveats: Reported TCR beta diversity, measured in blood and tumor, was significantly higher for malignant thyroid tumors than for benign nodules.

Trimming took 5 bases from V and 4 from J, leaving 11 bases between them. The CDR3 spans 12 residues. CDR1 is GTSNPN, CDR2 SVGIG, per germline (reference sequence). The chain carries TRBV30 and TRBJ1-2; D may be TRBD1 (6 bases). The material sequenced was blood. This TCR was sampled from a female donor with papillary thyroid cancer or a benign thyroid nodule (not recorded which). Some clones in this sample may be carry-over from other donors' samples. CDR3 in amino acids: CAWSRGGYGYTF. The CDR3 bases are TGTGCCTGGTCGAGGGGGGGCTATGGCTACACCTTC.